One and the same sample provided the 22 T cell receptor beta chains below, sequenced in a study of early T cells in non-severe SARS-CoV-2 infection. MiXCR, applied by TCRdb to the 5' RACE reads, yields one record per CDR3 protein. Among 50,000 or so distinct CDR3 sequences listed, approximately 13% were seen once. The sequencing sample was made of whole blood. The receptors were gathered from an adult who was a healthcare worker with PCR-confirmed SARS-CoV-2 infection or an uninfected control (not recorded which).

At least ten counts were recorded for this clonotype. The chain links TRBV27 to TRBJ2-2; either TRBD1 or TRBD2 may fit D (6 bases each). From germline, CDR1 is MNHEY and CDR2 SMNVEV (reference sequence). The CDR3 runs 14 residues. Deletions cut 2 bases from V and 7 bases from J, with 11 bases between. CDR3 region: CASSLRGAHGELFF. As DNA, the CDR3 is TGTGCCAGCAGTTTAAGGGGGGCTCACGGGGAGCTGTTTTTT.

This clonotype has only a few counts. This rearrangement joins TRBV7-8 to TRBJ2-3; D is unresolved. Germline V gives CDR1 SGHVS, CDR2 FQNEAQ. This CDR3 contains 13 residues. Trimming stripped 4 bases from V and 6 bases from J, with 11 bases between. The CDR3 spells CASSWTLGDTQYF. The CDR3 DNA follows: TGTGCCAGCAGCTGGACCCTGGGGGATACGCAGTATTTT.

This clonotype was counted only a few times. DNA for the CDR3: TGCAGTGCTACTAGGACAGGGTATGGCTACACCTTC. Amino acid sequence: CSATRTGYGYTF. The chain recombines TRBV20-1 with TRBJ1-2, with 8 bases that match TRBD1. In germline, CDR1 is DFQATT, CDR2 SNEGSKA (reference sequence). V dropped 4 bases and J dropped 5; count of bases not matched to a gene: 3. This CDR3 has 12 residues.

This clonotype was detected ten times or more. This chain's CDR3 is CASSHLAGGTNTQYF. As DNA, the CDR3 is TGTGCCAGCAGCCATCTTGCGGGGGGCACGAATACGCAGTATTTT. J is TRBJ2-3 and V is TRBV5-6, with 8 bases that match TRBD2. Trimming removed 4 bases from V and 7 bases from J; junction bases left unmatched: 11. Germline V gene lookup returns CDR1 SGHDT and CDR2 YYEEEE. This CDR3 has 15 amino acids.

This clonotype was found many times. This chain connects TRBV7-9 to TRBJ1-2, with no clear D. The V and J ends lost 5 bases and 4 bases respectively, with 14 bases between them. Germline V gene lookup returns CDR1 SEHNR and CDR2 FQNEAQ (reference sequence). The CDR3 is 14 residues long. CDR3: CASSLSAFPYGYTF. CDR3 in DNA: TGTGCCAGCAGCCTTTCCGCCTTCCCCTATGGCTACACCTTC.

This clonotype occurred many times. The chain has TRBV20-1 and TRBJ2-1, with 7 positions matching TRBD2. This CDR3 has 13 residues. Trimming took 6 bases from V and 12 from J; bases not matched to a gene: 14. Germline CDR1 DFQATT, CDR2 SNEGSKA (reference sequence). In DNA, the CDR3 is TGCAGTGCCCACACCGGGGGGTACGGTGGGCAGTTCTTC. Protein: CSAHTGGYGGQFF.

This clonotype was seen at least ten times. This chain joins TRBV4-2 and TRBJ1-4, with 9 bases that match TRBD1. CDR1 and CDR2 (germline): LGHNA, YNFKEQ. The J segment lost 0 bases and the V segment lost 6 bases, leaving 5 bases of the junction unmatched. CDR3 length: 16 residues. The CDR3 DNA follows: TGTGCCAGCAGTTTAACAGGGGGCCCAACTAATGAAAAACTGTTTTTT. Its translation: CASSLTGGPTNEKLFF.

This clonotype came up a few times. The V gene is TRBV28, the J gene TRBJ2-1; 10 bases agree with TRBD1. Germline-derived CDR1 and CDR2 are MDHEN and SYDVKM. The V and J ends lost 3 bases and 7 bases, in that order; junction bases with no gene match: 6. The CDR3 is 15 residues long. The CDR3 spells CASSFTTGGRNEQFF. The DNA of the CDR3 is TGTGCCAGCAGTTTTACGACAGGGGGCCGGAATGAGCAGTTCTTC.

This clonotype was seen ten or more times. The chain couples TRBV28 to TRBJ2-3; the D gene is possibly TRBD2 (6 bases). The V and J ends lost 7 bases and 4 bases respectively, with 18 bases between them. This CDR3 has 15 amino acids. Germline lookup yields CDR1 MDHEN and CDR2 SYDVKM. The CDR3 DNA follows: TGTGCCAGCAAATCTGGGGGGAGCGACTCAGATACGCAGTATTTT. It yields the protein CASKSGGSDSDTQYF.

The CDR3: CASSQGSARDSGNTIYF. The CDR3 DNA reads as TGCGCCAGCAGCCAAGGCTCGGCCAGGGACTCTGGAAACACCATATATTTT. The V gene is TRBV4-1, the J gene TRBJ1-3, with a possible D match to TRBD1 (5 bases). Germline loops: CDR1 MGHRA, CDR2 YSYEKL. CDR3 length: 17 amino acids. Trimming took off 1 base at V and 0 bases at J, with 13 bases between the two ends.

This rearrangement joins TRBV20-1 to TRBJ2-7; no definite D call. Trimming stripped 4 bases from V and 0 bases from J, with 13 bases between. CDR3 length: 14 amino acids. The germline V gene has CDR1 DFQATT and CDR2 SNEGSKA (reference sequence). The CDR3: CSATSLTSSYEQYF. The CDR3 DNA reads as TGCAGTGCTACCTCCCTGACTTCCTCCTACGAGCAGTACTTC.

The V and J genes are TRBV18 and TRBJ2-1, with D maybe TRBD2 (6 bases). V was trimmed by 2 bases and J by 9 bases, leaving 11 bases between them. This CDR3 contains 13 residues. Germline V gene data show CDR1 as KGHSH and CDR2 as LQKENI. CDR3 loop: CASSPGLEGEQFF. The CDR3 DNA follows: TGTGCCAGCTCACCAGGATTGGAGGGTGAGCAGTTCTTC.

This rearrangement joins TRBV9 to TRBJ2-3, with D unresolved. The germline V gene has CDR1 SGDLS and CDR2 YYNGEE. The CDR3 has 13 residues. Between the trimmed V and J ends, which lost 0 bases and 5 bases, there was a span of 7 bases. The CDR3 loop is CASSVDGLDTQYF. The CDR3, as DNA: TGTGCCAGCAGCGTAGACGGTCTAGATACGCAGTATTTT.

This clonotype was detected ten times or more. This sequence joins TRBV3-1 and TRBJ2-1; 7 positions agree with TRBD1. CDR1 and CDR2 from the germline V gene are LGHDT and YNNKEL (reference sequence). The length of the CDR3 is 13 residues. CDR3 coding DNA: TGTCCGACAGGGCAATTTTCCTACAATGAGCAGTTCTTC. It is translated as CPTGQFSYNEQFF.

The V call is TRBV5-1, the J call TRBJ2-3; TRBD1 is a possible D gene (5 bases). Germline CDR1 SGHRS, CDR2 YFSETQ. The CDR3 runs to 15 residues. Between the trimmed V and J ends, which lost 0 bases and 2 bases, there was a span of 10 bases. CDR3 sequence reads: CASSLVAGNTDTQYF. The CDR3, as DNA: TGCGCCAGCAGCTTGGTCGCAGGGAACACAGATACGCAGTATTTT.

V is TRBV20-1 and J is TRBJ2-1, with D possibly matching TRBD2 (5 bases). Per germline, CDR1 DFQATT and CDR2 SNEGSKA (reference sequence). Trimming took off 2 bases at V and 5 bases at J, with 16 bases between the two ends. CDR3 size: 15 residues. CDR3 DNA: TGCAGTGCTAGATCGGCTAGCACGAACCACAATGAGCAGTTCTTC. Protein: CSARSASTNHNEQFF.

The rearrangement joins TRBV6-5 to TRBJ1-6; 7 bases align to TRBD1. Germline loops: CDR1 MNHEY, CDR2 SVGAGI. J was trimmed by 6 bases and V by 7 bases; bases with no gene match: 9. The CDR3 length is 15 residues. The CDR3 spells CASTRKGTANSPLHF. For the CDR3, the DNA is TGTGCCAGCACCCGAAAAGGGACAGCTAATTCACCCCTCCACTTT.

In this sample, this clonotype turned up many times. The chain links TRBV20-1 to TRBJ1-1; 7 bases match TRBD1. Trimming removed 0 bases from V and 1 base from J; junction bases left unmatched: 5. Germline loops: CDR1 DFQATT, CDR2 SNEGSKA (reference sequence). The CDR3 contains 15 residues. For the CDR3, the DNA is TGCAGTGCTAGAGATCCCACAGGGGCGAACACTGAAGCTTTCTTT. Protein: CSARDPTGANTEAFF.

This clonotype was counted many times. The CDR3 nucleotides are TGCAGTGCTAGAGATGGACGCTGGGGGGCTGATAACAATCAGCCCCAGCATTTT. Its translation is CSARDGRWGADNNQPQHF. The genes are TRBV20-1 and TRBJ1-5, with a possible D match to TRBD1 (6 bases). This CDR3 is built from 18 residues. Trimming took off 0 bases at V and 3 bases at J, with 21 bases between the two ends. Germline loops: CDR1 DFQATT, CDR2 SNEGSKA (reference sequence).

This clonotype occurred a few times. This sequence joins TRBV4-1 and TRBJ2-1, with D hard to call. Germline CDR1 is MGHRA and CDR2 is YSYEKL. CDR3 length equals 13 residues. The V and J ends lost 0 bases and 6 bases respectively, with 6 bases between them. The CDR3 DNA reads TGCGCCAGCAGCCAAGAAGGTGTCAATGAGCAGTTCTTC. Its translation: CASSQEGVNEQFF.

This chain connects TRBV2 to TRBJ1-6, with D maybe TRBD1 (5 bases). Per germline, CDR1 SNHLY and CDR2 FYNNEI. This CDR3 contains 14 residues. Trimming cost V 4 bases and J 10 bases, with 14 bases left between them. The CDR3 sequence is CASSAGGRDSPLHF. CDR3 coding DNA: TGTGCCAGCAGTGCCGGCGGACGGGACTCACCCCTCCACTTT.

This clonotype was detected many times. CDR3 amino acids: CSVDPLTEAFF. The CDR3 bases are TGCAGCGTTGACCCCTTGACTGAAGCTTTCTTT. This chain connects TRBV29-1 to TRBJ1-1; D call uncertain. This CDR3 spans 11 amino acids. Germline CDR1 and CDR2: SQVTM and ANQGSEA. The germline V and J ends were trimmed by 3 bases and 5 bases, with 7 bases remaining between them.